Shown below are 24 T cell receptor beta chains from a single sample sequenced in a study of blood T cells in healthy people across ages. Using a J-beta primer mix together with a sample-barcoded 5' primer, a second PCR was run for about 6 to 12 cycles. TCRdb fed the 5' RACE reads into MiXCR, producing one record per CDR3 protein. This sample has around 870,000 distinct CDR3 sequences, with 25% to 35% found just once. Sequencing input: blood. The receptors shown here come from an elderly woman in good health.

This clonotype was seen a handful of times. The gene calls are TRBV20-1 and TRBJ1-1; a weak D match, TRBD1 (6 bases). Germline-derived CDR1 and CDR2 are DFQATT and SNEGSKA (reference sequence). The CDR3 loop spans 12 amino acids. Trimming cost V 5 bases and J 8 bases, with 15 bases left between them. The CDR3 reads CSAYPPGTEAFF. CDR3 DNA sequence: TGCAGTGCTTACCCTCCCGGGACAGAAGCTTTCTTT.

This clonotype has a count of ten or more. This chain links TRBV6-6 with TRBJ2-7; 7 bases align to TRBD1. This CDR3 region has 14 residues. The trim removed 1 base at V and 2 bases at J, leaving 2 bases unmatched. CDR1 and CDR2 from the germline V gene are MNHNY and SVGAGI (reference sequence). CDR3 loop: CASSYWDSTYEQYF. The DNA for the CDR3 is TGTGCCAGCAGTTACTGGGACAGCACCTACGAGCAGTACTTC.

About this clonotype itself: Being one base from a much bigger clone, this may be a read error. J is TRBJ2-5 and V is TRBV11-2; tentatively, D is TRBD1 (5 bases). With 11 bases removed from V and 2 bases from J, the gap between germline ends came to 15 bases. Germline V gene sequence: CDR1 SGHAT, CDR2 FQNNGV. The CDR3 runs 13 residues. CDR3 amino acids: CAGGQGTQETQYF. In nucleotides, the CDR3 is TGTGCCGGCGGCCAGGGTACTCAAGAGACCCAGTACTTC.

The V and J genes are TRBV7-9 and TRBJ1-1, with TRBD1 as a possible D gene (6 bases). The CDR3 loop spans 18 amino acids. From germline, CDR1 is SEHNR and CDR2 FQNEAQ (reference sequence). V lost 4 bases and J lost 1, with 22 bases in between. CDR3 sequence reads: CASSSRSGVPRPNTEAFF. The CDR3 bases are TGTGCCAGCAGCTCCCGCTCAGGGGTCCCAAGACCGAACACTGAAGCTTTCTTT.

This clonotype appeared many times. The genes are TRBV11-2 and TRBJ2-6; 8 bases align to TRBD1. Trimming at V came to 6 bases and at J to 0 bases, leaving 10 bases not matched to a gene. Germline V gene data show CDR1 as SGHAT and CDR2 as FQNNGV. The CDR3 loop spans 18 amino acids. The CDR3 protein is CASRPGGTGHSGANVLTF. The CDR3 region has the DNA TGTGCCAGCAGGCCAGGGGGGACAGGACACTCTGGGGCCAACGTCCTGACTTTC.

A remark on this clonotype: A single base separates this from a much larger clone, so it may be a read error. The CDR3 bases are TGTGCCAGCAGCCCACTAGGAACCGAGCAGTACTTC. Translating it yields CASSPLGTEQYF. This chain joins TRBV7-9 and TRBJ2-5, with a possible D match to TRBD2 (5 bases). TRBJ2-7 explains the end of the DNA better; the J call may be wrong. The length of the CDR3 is 12 residues. The germline CDR1 and CDR2 sequences are SEHNR and FQNEAQ (reference sequence).

This sequence joins TRBV20-1 and TRBJ2-1, with D uncertain. V was trimmed by 0 bases and J by 3 bases, leaving 12 bases between them. CDR3 size: 15 residues. The V gene's germline CDR1 is DFQATT and CDR2 SNEGSKA (reference sequence). The CDR3 DNA follows: TGCAGTGCTAGAGATTGGCAGAAGTTCTACAATGAGCAGTTCTTC. Protein: CSARDWQKFYNEQFF.

This chain links TRBV6-5 with TRBJ2-1; possible D gene TRBD1, 6 bases. The DNA end is a closer match to TRBJ2-7, so the J assignment may be wrong. The CDR3 is 16 residues long. In germline, CDR1 is MNHEY, CDR2 SVGAGI. This CDR3 is CASSLTGQWSHNEQYF. The CDR3 region has the DNA TGTGCCAGCAGTTTAACCGGACAGTGGTCCCACAATGAGCAGTACTTC.

Regarding this clonotype: Being one base from a much bigger clone, this may be a read error. The J gene is TRBJ2-5, the V gene TRBV29-1; D not resolved. Trimming stripped 6 bases from V and 2 bases from J, with 7 bases between. Per germline, CDR1 SQVTM and CDR2 ANQGSEA. This CDR3 contains 11 residues. In DNA form, the CDR3 reads TGCAGCGTGGCACAACAAGAGACCCAGTACTTC. Protein sequence: CSVAQQETQYF.

There are a few counts of this clonotype. A much larger clone sits a single nucleotide away, making a read error possible. The CDR3 protein is CASSFSVGANVRTF. The CDR3 DNA sequence: TGTGCCAGCAGTTTCAGTGTAGGGGCCAACGTCCGGACTTTC. The chain combines TRBV12-3 or TRBV12-4 with TRBJ2-6, with a tentative D call TRBD1 (5 bases). This CDR3 has 14 amino acids.

This clonotype has at least ten counts. The V gene is TRBV3-1, the J gene TRBJ1-5; D is possibly TRBD1 (5 bases). With 3 bases removed from V and 0 bases from J, the gap between germline ends came to 9 bases. Germline loops: CDR1 LGHDT, CDR2 YNNKEL (reference sequence). The CDR3 is made up of 15 amino acids. Written as DNA, the CDR3 is TGTGCCAGCAGCCAGGGGGGTTATAGCAATCAGCCCCAGCATTTT. As protein: CASSQGGYSNQPQHF.

The J gene is TRBJ2-1, the V gene TRBV27; 8 nucleotides match TRBD2. The germline gives CDR1 MNHEY, CDR2 SMNVEV (reference sequence). CDR3 length equals 16 residues. V shed 0 bases and J 2 bases; nucleotides not matched to a gene: 3. For the CDR3, the DNA is TGTGCCAGCAGTTTATCGAGCGGGAGAGCCTACAATGAGCAGTTCTTC. Translated, it gives CASSLSSGRAYNEQFF.

Details on this clonotype: This clone may be a read error of a much larger clone one base away. The rearrangement joins TRBV7-2 to TRBJ2-1, with D perhaps TRBD2 (6 bases). The CDR3 has 15 amino acids. V lost 2 bases, J lost 7 bases, and 15 bases lay in between. Germline CDR1 and CDR2: SGHTA and FQGNSA. The CDR3 coding sequence is TGTGCCAGCAGCTTACAGGGAGGCAACTTGAATGAGCAGTTCTTC. This codes for CASSLQGGNLNEQFF.

This clonotype turned up a few times. The junction and the germline gene differ at one end; a read error may be behind it. The chain joins TRBV12-3 or TRBV12-4 to TRBJ2-3, with a weak D call TRBD2 (7 bases). The CDR3 contains 15 residues. In nucleotides, the CDR3 is TGTGCCAGCAGGGGGGGGGCGGTGGGCACAGATGCGCAGTATTTT. It encodes CASRGGAVGTDAQYF.

There are a few counts of this clonotype. The chain links TRBV9 to TRBJ2-2; D not certain. CDR1 SGDLS and CDR2 YYNGEE come from the germline V gene. With 0 bases removed from V and 6 bases from J, the gap between germline ends came to 12 bases. There are 15 residues in the CDR3. CDR3 protein: CASSVVAGTAGELFF. As DNA, the CDR3 is TGTGCCAGCAGCGTAGTGGCAGGAACGGCCGGGGAGCTGTTTTTT.

This clonotype was seen a handful of times. The rearrangement links TRBV5-6 to TRBJ2-2; D not certain. CDR3 length: 14 amino acids. Trimming took 1 base from V and 4 from J, leaving 8 bases between them. Per the germline V gene, CDR1 is SGHDT and CDR2 is YYEEEE. CDR3 DNA sequence: TGTGCCAGCAGCTTGAGGCCGAGCACCGGGGAGCTGTTTTTT. This translates into CASSLRPSTGELFF.

This clonotype was recorded a few times. The chain recombines TRBV30 with TRBJ1-4, with TRBD1 as a possible D gene (5 bases). This CDR3 comprises 13 residues. V dropped 1 base and J dropped 5 bases, with 8 bases sitting between them. Germline V gene sequence: CDR1 GTSNPN, CDR2 SVGIG (reference sequence). The CDR3 nucleotides read TGTGCCTGGAGTGGGCAGGGAAATGAAAAACTGTTTTTT. Encoded protein: CAWSGQGNEKLFF.

J is TRBJ1-4 and V is TRBV6-5, with a possible D match to TRBD1 (5 bases). The V gene lost 2 bases and the J gene lost 4 bases, with 11 bases spanning the gap. The CDR3 is 15 residues long. CDR1 is MNHEY, CDR2 SVGAGI, per germline. The CDR3 spells CASSYAWGNNEKLFF. In nucleotides, the CDR3 is TGTGCCAGCAGTTACGCCTGGGGGAATAATGAAAAACTGTTTTTT.

This clonotype was counted between two and nine times. This chain joins TRBV27 and TRBJ2-1; the match to TRBD1 covers 10 bases. This CDR3 region has 16 residues. Trimming at V came to 3 bases and at J to 7 bases, leaving 9 bases not matched to a gene. Germline-derived CDR1 and CDR2 are MNHEY and SMNVEV (reference sequence). CDR3 sequence: CASSFHGTGEENEQFF. Here the CDR3 DNA reads TGTGCCAGCAGTTTCCACGGGACAGGGGAAGAAAATGAGCAGTTCTTC.

This clonotype appeared many times. V is TRBV24-1 and J is TRBJ2-1, with D hard to call. The V end was cut by 3 bases, the J end by 7 bases, with 3 bases between. In germline, CDR1 is KGHDR, CDR2 SFDVKD. The length of the CDR3 is 11 residues. CDR3 in amino acids: CATSDVNEQFF. In nucleotides, the CDR3 is TGTGCCACCAGTGATGTTAATGAGCAGTTCTTC.

This clonotype was found a few times. A read error may explain this, as a much larger clone is one base away. CDR3 protein: CSASQASAYNEQYF. DNA for the CDR3: TGCAGTGCTAGTCAAGCTAGCGCCTACAATGAGCAGTACTTC. The chain is built from TRBV20-1 and TRBJ2-1, with TRBD2 as a possible D gene (6 bases). The J call is uncertain, as TRBJ2-7 better fits the DNA end. The V gene's germline CDR1 is DFQATT and CDR2 SNEGSKA (reference sequence). The CDR3 is 14 amino acids.

At least ten counts were recorded for this clonotype. The chain joins TRBV20-1 to TRBJ2-7; D possibly corresponds to TRBD2 (6 bases). V was clipped by 5 bases and J by 4 bases, with 18 bases between them. This CDR3 region has 14 residues. The germline CDR1 and CDR2 sequences are DFQATT and SNEGSKA (reference sequence). The CDR3, as DNA: TGCAGTGCTCCAGGACTAATCGGTGGGTACGAGCAGTACTTC. It translates to CSAPGLIGGYEQYF.

The table lists this clonotype with a few counts. This CDR3 is CASSLAPSASASYNEQFF. The CDR3 DNA sequence: TGTGCCAGCAGCTTAGCCCCCAGCGCTAGCGCCTCCTACAATGAGCAGTTCTTC. The chain joins TRBV11-3 to TRBJ2-1, with D maybe TRBD2 (6 bases). The V gene's germline CDR1 is SGHNT and CDR2 YENEEA. This CDR3 is 18 amino acids long. Trimming left V 1 base short and J 0 bases short, with 16 bases between. The full variable domain, completed using reference TRBV11-3 and TRBJ2-1, is EAGVVQSPRYKIIEKKQPVAFWCNPISGHNTLYWYLQNLGQGPELLIRYENEEAVDDSQLPKDRFSAERLKGVDSTLKIQPAELGDSAVYLCASSLAPSASASYNEQFFGPGTRLTVL.

The chain employs TRBV4-2 and TRBJ1-5; D is possibly TRBD1 (5 bases). CDR1 is LGHNA and CDR2 is YNFKEQ in the germline V gene. Trimming stripped 0 bases from V and 0 bases from J, with 27 bases between. CDR3 size: 22 residues. CDR3 in amino acids: CASSQDRPFPGPQTYSNQPQHF. The CDR3 nucleotides read TGTGCCAGCAGCCAAGATCGGCCTTTCCCGGGACCCCAAACGTATAGCAATCAGCCCCAGCATTTT.